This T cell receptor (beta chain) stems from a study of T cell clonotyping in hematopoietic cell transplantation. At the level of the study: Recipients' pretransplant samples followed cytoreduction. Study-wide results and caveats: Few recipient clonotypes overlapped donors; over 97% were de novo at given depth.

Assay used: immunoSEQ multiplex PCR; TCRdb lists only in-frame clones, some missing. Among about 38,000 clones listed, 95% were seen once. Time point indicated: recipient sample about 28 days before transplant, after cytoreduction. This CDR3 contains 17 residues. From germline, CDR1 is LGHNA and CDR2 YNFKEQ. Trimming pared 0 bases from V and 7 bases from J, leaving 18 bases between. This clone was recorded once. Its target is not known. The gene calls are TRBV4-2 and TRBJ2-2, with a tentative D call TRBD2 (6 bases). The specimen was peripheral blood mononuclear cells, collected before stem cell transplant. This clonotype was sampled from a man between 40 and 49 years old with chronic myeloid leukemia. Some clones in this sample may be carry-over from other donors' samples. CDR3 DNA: TGTGCCAGCAGCCAAGATCGAAGGGAGGATGGGGACGGGGAGCTGTTTTTT. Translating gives CASSQDRREDGDGELFF.